One T cell receptor (beta chain) is described in this entry. The antigen is undetermined. The repertoire was sequenced with immunoSEQ multiplex PCR; TCRdb's copy has only in-frame clones and lacks some. This table holds over 45,000 clones, roughly nine tenths found once. Trimming pared 5 bases from V and 6 bases from J, leaving 13 bases between. Germline V gene data show CDR1 as MRHNA and CDR2 as SNTAGT. This CDR3 has 13 amino acids. These data come from a study of T cell responses to AZD1222 COVID-19 vaccine. General study findings and limits: Repertoires were obtained solely post-peak T cell response.

The gene calls are TRBV6-4 and TRBJ1-1; D uncertain. The sequences come from peripheral blood, collected 28 days after the second AZD1222 dose. The sequence derives from an adult who received the AZD1222 COVID-19 vaccine. The CDR3: CASSYTDGAEAFF. The CDR3 DNA is TGTGCCAGCAGTTATACGGACGGGGCTGAAGCTTTCTTT.